This TCR beta chain was identified in a study of blood T cell repertoires in COVID-19. Turning to the study itself: COVID-19 samples from acute and convalescent phases originated in the United States, Italy and Spain.

CDR3 size: 17 residues. Trimming removed 0 bases from V and 0 bases from J; junction bases left unmatched: 9. Per germline, CDR1 SGHNT and CDR2 YYREEE (reference sequence). Some clones are missing from TCRdb's copy, which holds only in-frame ones; the method was immunoSEQ multiplex PCR. The sample includes over 45,000 clones, over 65% of them seen just once. The J gene is TRBJ2-7, the V gene TRBV5-4, with 7 bases fitting TRBD1. This sequence originates from a human donor in a cohort sampled during active COVID-19. Material: peripheral blood. The CDR3 loop reads CASSLAWQGESSYEQYF. For the CDR3, the DNA is TGTGCCAGCAGCTTGGCCTGGCAGGGGGAGAGCTCCTACGAGCAGTACTTC.